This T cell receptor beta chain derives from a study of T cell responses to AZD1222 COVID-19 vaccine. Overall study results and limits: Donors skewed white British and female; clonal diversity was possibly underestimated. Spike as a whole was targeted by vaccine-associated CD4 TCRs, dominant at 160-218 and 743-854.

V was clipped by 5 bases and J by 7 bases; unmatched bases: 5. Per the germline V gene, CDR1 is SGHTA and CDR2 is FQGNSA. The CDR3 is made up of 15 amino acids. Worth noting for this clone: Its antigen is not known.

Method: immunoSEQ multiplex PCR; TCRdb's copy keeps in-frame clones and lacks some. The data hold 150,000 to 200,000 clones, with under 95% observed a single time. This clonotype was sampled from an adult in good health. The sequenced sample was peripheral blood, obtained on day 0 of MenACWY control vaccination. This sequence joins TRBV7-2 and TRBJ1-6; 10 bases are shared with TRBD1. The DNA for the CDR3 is TGTGCCAGCAGCAGCCTGACAGGGGGCAATTCACCCCTCCACTTT. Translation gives CASSSLTGGNSPLHF.